This T cell receptor (beta chain) was sequenced during a study of early T cells in non-severe SARS-CoV-2 infection. Broader study findings: The study's VDJdb matching favored anti-spike CD8 responses and missed private and CD4 specificities.

In its sample, this clonotype was seen many times. What it binds is unknown. V was trimmed by 3 bases and J by 3 bases, leaving 6 bases between them. This CDR3 spans 13 amino acids. One entry per CDR3 protein results from TCRdb running MiXCR on the 5' RACE reads. There are about 71,000 distinct CDR3 sequences in the sample; roughly 13% occur only once, and about 14% lies in the top ten. Sequencing was carried out using whole blood. The chain employs TRBV12-3 or TRBV12-4 and TRBJ1-5; D not resolved. This TCR was recovered from an adult who was a healthcare worker with PCR-confirmed SARS-CoV-2 infection or an uninfected control (not recorded which). The CDR3 sequence: CASSLPDNQPQHF. The CDR3 bases are TGTGCCAGCAGTTTGCCAGACAATCAGCCCCAGCATTTT.